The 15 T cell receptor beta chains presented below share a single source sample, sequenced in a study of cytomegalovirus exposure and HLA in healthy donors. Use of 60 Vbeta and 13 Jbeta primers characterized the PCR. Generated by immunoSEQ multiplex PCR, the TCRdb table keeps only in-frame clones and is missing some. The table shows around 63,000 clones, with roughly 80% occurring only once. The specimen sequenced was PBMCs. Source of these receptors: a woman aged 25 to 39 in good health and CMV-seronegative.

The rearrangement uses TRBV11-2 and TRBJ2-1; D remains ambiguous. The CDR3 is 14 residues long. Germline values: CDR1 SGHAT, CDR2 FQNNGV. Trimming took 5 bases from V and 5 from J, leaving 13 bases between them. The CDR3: CASSLLTSHNEQFF. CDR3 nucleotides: TGTGCCAGCAGCCTACTGACATCTCACAATGAGCAGTTCTTC. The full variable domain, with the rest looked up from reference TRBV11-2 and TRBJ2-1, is EAGVAQSPRYKIIEKRQSVAFWCNPISGHATLYWYQQILGQGPKLLIQFQNNGVVDDSQLPKDRFSAERLKGVDSTLKIQPAKLEDSAVYLCASSLLTSHNEQFFGPGTRLTVL.

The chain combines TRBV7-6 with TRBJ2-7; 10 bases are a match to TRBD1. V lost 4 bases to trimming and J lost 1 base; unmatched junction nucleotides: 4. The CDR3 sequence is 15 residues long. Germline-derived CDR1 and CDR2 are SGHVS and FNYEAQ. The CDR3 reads CASSSGDRGSYEQYF. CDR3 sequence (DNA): TGTGCCAGCAGCTCCGGGGACAGGGGTTCCTACGAGCAGTACTTC.

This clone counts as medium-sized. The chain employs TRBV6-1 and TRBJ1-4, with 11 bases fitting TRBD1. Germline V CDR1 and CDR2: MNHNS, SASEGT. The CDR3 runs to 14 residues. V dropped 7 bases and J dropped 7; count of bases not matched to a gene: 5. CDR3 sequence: CASTRGTGGEKLFF. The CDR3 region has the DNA TGTGCCAGCACCCGCGGGACAGGGGGTGAAAAACTGTTTTTT.

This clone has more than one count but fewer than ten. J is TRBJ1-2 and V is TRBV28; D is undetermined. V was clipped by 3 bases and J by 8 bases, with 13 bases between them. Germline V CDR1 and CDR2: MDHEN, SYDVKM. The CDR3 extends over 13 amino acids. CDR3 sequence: CASSLGLSIGYTF. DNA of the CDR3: TGTGCCAGCAGTTTGGGCCTCTCCATCGGCTACACCTTC.

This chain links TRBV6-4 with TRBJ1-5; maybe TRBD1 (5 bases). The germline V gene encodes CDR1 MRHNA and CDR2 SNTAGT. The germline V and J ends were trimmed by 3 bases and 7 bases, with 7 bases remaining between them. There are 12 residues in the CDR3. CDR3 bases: TGTGCCAGCAGTGAAAGGGGCCAGCCCCAGCATTTT. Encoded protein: CASSERGQPQHF.

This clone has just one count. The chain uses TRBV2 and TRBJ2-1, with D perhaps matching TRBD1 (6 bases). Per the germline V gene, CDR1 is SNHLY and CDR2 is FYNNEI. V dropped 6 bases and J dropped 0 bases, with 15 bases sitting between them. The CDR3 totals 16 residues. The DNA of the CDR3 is TGTGCCAGCAGGGACCCGGGACACAGCTCCTACAATGAGCAGTTCTTC. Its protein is CASRDPGHSSYNEQFF.

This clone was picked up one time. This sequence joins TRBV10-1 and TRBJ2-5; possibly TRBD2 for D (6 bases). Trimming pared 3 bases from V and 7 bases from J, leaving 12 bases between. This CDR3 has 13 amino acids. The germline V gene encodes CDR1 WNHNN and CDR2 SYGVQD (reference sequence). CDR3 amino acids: CASSEGGAGTQYF. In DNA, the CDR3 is TGCGCCAGCAGTGAAGGAGGGGCCGGGACCCAGTACTTC.

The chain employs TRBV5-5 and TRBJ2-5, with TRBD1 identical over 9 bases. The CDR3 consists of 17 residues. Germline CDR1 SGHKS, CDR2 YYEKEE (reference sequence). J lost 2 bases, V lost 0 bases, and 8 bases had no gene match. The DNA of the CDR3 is TGTGCCAGCAGCTTGGGATTGGACAGGGGAGGACAAGAGACCCAGTACTTC. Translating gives CASSLGLDRGGQETQYF.

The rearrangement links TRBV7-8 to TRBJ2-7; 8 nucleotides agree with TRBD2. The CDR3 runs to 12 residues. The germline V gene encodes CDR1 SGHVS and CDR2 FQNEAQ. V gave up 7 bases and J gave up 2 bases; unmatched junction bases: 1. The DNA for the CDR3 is TGTGCCAGCACGCGGGGGGCCTACGAGCAGTACTTC. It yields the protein CASTRGAYEQYF.

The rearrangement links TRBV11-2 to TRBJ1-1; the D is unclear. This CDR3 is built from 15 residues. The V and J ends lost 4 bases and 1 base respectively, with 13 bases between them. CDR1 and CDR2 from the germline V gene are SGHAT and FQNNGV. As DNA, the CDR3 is TGTGCCAGCAGCTACGGACGGGGTGGGAACACTGAAGCTTTCTTT. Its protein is CASSYGRGGNTEAFF.

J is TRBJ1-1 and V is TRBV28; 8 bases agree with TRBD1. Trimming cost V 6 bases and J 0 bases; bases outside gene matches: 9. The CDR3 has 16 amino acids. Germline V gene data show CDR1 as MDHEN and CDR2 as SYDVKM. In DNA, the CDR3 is TGTGCCAGCAGCCCCTGGACAGGGAGCCTGAACACTGAAGCTTTCTTT. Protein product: CASSPWTGSLNTEAFF. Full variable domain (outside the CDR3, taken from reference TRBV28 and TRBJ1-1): DVKVTQSSRYLVKRTGEKVFLECVQDMDHENMFWYRQDPGLGLRLIYFSYDVKMKEKGDIPEGYSVSREKKERFSLILESASTNQTSMYLCASSPWTGSLNTEAFFGQGTRLTVV.

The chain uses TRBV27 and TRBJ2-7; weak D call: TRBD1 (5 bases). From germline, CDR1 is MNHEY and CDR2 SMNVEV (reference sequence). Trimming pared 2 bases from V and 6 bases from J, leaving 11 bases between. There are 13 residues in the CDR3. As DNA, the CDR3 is TGTGCCAGCAGTTTACAGGGTCCGGTCGAGCAGTACTTC. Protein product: CASSLQGPVEQYF.

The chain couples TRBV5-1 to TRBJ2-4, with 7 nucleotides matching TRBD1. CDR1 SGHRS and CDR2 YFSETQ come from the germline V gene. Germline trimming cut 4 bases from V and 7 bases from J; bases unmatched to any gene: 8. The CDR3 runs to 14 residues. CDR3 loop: CASSPTGIINIQYF. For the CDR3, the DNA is TGCGCCAGCAGCCCGACAGGGATAATCAACATTCAGTACTTC.

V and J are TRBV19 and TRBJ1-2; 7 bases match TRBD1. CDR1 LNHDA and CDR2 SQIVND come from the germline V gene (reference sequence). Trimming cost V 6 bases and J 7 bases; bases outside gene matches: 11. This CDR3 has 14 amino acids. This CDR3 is CASSRQGDFLGYTF. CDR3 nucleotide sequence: TGTGCCAGTAGCCGTCAGGGGGATTTTCTTGGCTACACCTTC.

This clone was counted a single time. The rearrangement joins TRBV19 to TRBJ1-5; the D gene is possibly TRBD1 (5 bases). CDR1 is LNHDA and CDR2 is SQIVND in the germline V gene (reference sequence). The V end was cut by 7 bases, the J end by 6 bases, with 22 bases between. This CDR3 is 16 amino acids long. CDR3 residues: CASTPQWIGVGQPQHF. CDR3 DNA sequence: TGTGCCAGTACTCCCCAGTGGATAGGGGTGGGTCAGCCCCAGCATTTT.